This TCR beta chain stems from a study of graft-versus-host responses after intestinal transplantation. The wider study: The study gave all recipients anti-thymocyte globulin induction, then tacrolimus and steroids for approximately three years. Findings and caveats of the study: Early post-transplant HvG declines were associated with peak circulating GvH clone levels.

Sequencing was performed with immunoSEQ multiplex PCR; in TCRdb, only in-frame clones are kept and a portion is missing. The sample includes about 120,000 clones, just over 90% of them seen just once. About this clone: Its target is not known.

This CDR3 region has 12 residues. CDR1 MNHEY and CDR2 SMNVEV come from the germline V gene (reference sequence). Deletions cut 5 bases from V and 5 bases from J, with 10 bases between. J is TRBJ2-7 and V is TRBV27, with D tentatively TRBD2 (5 bases). This sequence originates from a human donor who received an intestinal transplant. The source was unstimulated CD4+ T cells sorted from spleen or lymph node cells, collected before intestinal transplant. The CDR3 reads CASSTLADEQYF. CDR3 DNA sequence: TGTGCCAGCAGTACGCTAGCTGACGAGCAGTACTTC.